This TCR beta chain was obtained from a study of Ad26.COV2.S vaccination and SARS-CoV-2 variants. For the study at large: Intramuscular Ad26.COV2.S doses were given once or twice, 56 days apart.

Study results and caveats: The TCR-based breadth and depth measures might underestimate overall T cell responses. With respect to non-spike TCR breadth, vaccine and placebo recipients were similar.

Treatment here: 19 received Ad26.COV2.S at low or high dose, single or two shots; about 5 received placebo; per-sample allocation not given. It was on day 63 after the first vaccine or placebo injection that samples were taken. As its vector, the vaccine had Ad26, which expressed Wuhan-strain SARS-CoV-2 spike. This clone appeared a few times. Its antigen remains unknown. Method: immunoSEQ multiplex PCR; TCRdb's copy keeps in-frame clones and lacks some. The sample lists roughly 240,000 clones; more than 75% were seen once. The CDR3 extends over 11 amino acids. The germline V gene encodes CDR1 SNHLY and CDR2 FYNNEI. The junction had 4 bases not matched to a gene; V was cut back by 6 bases and J by 12 bases.

This sequence originates from a person between 18 and 59 years old who received the Ad26.COV2.S COVID-19 vaccine or a placebo. This sequence joins TRBV2 and TRBJ2-1, with 8 bases that match TRBD1. Here the sequenced sample was peripheral blood, taken in a trial of Ad26.COV2.S vaccine versus placebo. The CDR3 coding sequence is TGTGCCAGCAGAACGGACAGGGTGCAGTTCTTC. Translation: CASRTDRVQFF.